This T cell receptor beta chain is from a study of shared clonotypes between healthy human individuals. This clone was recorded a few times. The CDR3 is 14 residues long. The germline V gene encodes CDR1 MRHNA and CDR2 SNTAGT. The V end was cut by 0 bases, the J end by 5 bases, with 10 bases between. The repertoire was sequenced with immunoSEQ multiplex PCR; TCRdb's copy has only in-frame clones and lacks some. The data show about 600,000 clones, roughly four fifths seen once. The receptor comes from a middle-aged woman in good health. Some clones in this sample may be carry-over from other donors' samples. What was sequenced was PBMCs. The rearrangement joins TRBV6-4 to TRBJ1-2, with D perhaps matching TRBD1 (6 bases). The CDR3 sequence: CASSDSKQGYGYTF. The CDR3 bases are TGTGCCAGCAGTGACTCGAAACAGGGTTATGGCTACACCTTC.